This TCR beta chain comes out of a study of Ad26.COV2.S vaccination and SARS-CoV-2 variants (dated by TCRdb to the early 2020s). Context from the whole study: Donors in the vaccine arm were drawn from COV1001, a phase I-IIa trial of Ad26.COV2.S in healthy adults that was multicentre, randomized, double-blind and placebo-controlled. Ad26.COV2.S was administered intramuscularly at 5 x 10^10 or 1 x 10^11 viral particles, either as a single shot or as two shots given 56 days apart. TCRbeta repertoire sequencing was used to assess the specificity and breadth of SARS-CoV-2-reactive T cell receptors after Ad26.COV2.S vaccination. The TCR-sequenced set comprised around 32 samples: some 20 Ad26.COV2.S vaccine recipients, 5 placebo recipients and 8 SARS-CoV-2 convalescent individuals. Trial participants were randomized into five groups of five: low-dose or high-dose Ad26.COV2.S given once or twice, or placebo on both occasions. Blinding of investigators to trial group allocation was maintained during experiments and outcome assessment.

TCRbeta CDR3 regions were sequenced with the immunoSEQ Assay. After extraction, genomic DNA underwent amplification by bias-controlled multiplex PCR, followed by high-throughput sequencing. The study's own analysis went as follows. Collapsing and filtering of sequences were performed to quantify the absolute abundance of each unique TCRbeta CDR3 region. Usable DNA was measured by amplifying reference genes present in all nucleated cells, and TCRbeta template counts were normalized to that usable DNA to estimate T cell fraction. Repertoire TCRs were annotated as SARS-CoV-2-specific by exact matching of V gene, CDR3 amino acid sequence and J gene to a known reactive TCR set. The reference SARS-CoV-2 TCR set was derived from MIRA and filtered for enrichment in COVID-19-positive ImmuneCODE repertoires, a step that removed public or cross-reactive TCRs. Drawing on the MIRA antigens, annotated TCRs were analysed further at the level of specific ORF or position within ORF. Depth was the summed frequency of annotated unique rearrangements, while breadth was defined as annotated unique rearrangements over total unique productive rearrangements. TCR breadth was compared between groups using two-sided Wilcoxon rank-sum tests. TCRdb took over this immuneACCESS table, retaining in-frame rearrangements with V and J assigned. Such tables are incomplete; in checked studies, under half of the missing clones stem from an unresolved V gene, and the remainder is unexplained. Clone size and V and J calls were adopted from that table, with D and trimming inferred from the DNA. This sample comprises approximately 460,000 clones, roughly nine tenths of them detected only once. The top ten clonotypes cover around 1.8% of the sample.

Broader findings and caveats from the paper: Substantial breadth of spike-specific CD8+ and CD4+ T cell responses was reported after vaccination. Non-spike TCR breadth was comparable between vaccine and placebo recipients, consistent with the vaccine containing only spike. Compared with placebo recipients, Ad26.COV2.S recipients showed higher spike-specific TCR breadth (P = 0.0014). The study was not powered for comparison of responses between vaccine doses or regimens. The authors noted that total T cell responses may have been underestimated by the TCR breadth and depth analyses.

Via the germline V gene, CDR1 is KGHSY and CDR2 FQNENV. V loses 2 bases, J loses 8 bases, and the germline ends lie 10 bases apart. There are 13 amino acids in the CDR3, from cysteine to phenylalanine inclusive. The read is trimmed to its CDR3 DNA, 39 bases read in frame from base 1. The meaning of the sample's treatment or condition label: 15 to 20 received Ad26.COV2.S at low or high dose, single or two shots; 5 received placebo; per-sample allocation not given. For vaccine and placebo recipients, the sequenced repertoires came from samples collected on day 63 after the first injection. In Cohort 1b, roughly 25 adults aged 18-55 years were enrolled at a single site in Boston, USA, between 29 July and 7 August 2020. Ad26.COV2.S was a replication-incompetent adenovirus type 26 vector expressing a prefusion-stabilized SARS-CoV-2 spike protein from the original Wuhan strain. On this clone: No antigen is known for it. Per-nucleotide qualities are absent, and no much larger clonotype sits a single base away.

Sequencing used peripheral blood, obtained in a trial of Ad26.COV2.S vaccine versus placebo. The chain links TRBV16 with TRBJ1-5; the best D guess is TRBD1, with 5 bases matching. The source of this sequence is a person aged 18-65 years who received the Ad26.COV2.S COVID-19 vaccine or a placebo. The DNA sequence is TGTGCCAGCAGCCAAGGGACGTTGGAGCCCCAGCATTTT. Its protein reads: CASSQGTLEPQHF.